The 26 T cell receptor beta chains given below trace back to one sample, sequenced in a study of cytomegalovirus exposure and HLA in healthy donors. 60 Vbeta and 13 Jbeta primers were used in PCR. Assay: immunoSEQ multiplex PCR; the TCRdb copy retains only in-frame clones and omits some. The data hold 50,000 or so clones, with over 75% observed a single time. Sample: PBMCs. These TCRs come from a boy aged 10-17 years in good health and CMV-seropositive.

This chain connects TRBV4-1 to TRBJ2-2; possible D gene TRBD1, 5 bases. Trimming left V 0 bases short and J 1 base short, with 9 bases between. The germline CDR1 and CDR2 sequences are MGHRA and YSYEKL. This CDR3 comprises 16 residues. CDR3 sequence reads: CASSQDTQGNTGELFF. The CDR3 DNA reads TGCGCCAGCAGCCAAGATACGCAGGGGAACACCGGGGAGCTGTTTTTT.

The chain couples TRBV7-2 to TRBJ2-4; D gene uncertain. CDR3 length: 14 amino acids. Germline CDR1 SGHTA, CDR2 FQGNSA. Deletions cut 8 bases from V and 5 bases from J, with 16 bases between. CDR3 sequence reads: CASESGPGENIQYF. The CDR3 nucleotides read TGTGCCAGCGAGTCTGGTCCCGGAGAAAACATTCAGTACTTC.

J is TRBJ1-2 and V is TRBV6-1; 9 bases fit TRBD1. The germline gives CDR1 MNHNS, CDR2 SASEGT. V lost 7 bases, J lost 5 bases, and 11 bases stayed unmatched. This CDR3 is 15 amino acids long. The CDR3 protein is CASTNGDRALYGYTF. CDR3 bases: TGTGCCAGCACGAACGGGGACAGGGCATTATATGGCTACACCTTC.

In its sample, this clone was seen once. CDR3 protein: CASTLGWGQGADEQYF. The CDR3 region has the DNA TGTGCCAGCACTCTGGGGTGGGGACAGGGGGCGGATGAGCAGTACTTC. V is TRBV6-6 and J is TRBJ2-5; 12 nucleotides agree with TRBD1. This CDR3 has 16 amino acids. The V gene end was trimmed by 7 bases and the J gene end by 11 bases; junction bases not matched to a gene: 17. Germline CDR1 is MNHNY and CDR2 is SVGAGI (reference sequence).

The J gene is TRBJ2-2, the V gene TRBV7-6, with TRBD1 as a possible D gene (6 bases). This CDR3 has 15 residues. Germline V lookup: CDR1 SGHVS, CDR2 FNYEAQ. V dropped 4 bases and J dropped 2 bases, with 11 bases sitting between them. The CDR3 region is CASSSTGSNTGELFF. In DNA form, the CDR3 reads TGTGCCAGCAGCTCAACAGGGAGCAACACCGGGGAGCTGTTTTTT.

This sequence joins TRBV6-6 and TRBJ1-5; tentative D call: TRBD1 (6 bases). V was shortened by 6 bases and J by 4 bases, with 13 bases between the two germline ends. The germline CDR1 and CDR2 sequences are MNHNY and SVGAGI (reference sequence). The CDR3 is 14 residues long. Here the CDR3 DNA reads TGTGCCAGCAGATCGACAGGATCGAATCAGCCCCAGCATTTT. It is translated as CASRSTGSNQPQHF.

CDR3 region: CASSVVGTDYYGYTF. The CDR3 bases are TGTGCCAGCAGCGTAGTAGGGACAGACTACTATGGCTACACCTTC. The genes are TRBV9 and TRBJ1-2; 7 positions match TRBD1. Germline V lookup: CDR1 SGDLS, CDR2 YYNGEE. This CDR3 has 15 amino acids. Unmatched junction bases numbered 5, after V lost 0 bases and J lost 3 bases.

Concerning this clone itself: The conserved final phenylalanine or tryptophan is absent from the CDR3, which likely points to a read error. V is TRBV7-6 and J is TRBJ1-2, with D perhaps matching TRBD1 (6 bases). Trimming removed 5 bases at V and 7 bases at J, with 23 bases between. The CDR3 has 16 amino acids. Germline-derived CDR1 and CDR2 are SGHVS and FNYEAQ. The CDR3 nucleotides are TGTGCCAGCAGCCGAATCTGGGGGGGCAATTCGAGTGGCTACACCCTC. Translating gives CASSRIWGGNSSGYTL.

This chain joins TRBV12-5 and TRBJ1-3; 8 bases are shared with TRBD1. The V and J ends lost 0 bases and 4 bases, in that order; junction bases with no gene match: 8. The CDR3 is 17 amino acids. The germline V gene has CDR1 LGHNT and CDR2 FRNRAP. CDR3 amino acids: CASGLVPDRAGGNTIYF. The CDR3 DNA sequence: TGTGCTAGTGGTTTGGTCCCGGACAGGGCTGGCGGAAACACCATATATTTT.

The V call is TRBV6-1, the J call TRBJ2-7; D perhaps matches TRBD2 (6 bases). The CDR3 has 14 amino acids. The germline CDR1 and CDR2 sequences are MNHNS and SASEGT. The germline V and J ends were trimmed by 6 bases and 0 bases, with 12 bases remaining between them. CDR3 sequence (DNA): TGTGCCAGCAGGGACTACGGTATCTCCTACGAGCAGTACTTC. This encodes CASRDYGISYEQYF.

The J gene is TRBJ1-6, the V gene TRBV10-1; TRBD1 is a possible D gene (6 bases). CDR1 and CDR2 from the germline V gene are WNHNN and SYGVQD (reference sequence). Trimming pared 5 bases from V and 5 bases from J, leaving 7 bases between. The CDR3 runs to 13 residues. CDR3 loop: CASSRTDNSPLHF. The DNA of the CDR3 is TGCGCCAGCAGTCGGACAGATAATTCACCCCTCCACTTT.

This chain links TRBV6-5 with TRBJ2-4; D is ambiguous. The germline CDR1 and CDR2 sequences are MNHEY and SVGAGI. V was shortened by 4 bases and J by 6 bases, with 7 bases between the two germline ends. This CDR3 is 12 amino acids long. CDR3 nucleotides: TGTGCCAGCAGTTCCTGGGCAAACATTCAGTACTTC. Residues: CASSSWANIQYF.

This rearrangement joins TRBV9 to TRBJ2-1; 7 nucleotides match TRBD1. This CDR3 contains 13 residues. Trimming at V came to 1 base and at J to 14 bases, leaving 9 bases not matched to a gene. CDR1 and CDR2 (germline): SGDLS, YYNGEE. The CDR3: CASSVSFGTEEFF. The CDR3 nucleotides are TGTGCCAGCAGCGTAAGTTTCGGGACAGAAGAGTTCTTC.

The chain links TRBV10-3 to TRBJ1-1; tentative D call: TRBD1 (5 bases). The CDR3 runs 14 residues. Germline values: CDR1 ENHRY, CDR2 SYGVKD. Trimming cost V 11 bases and J 1 base, with 17 bases left between them. CDR3 in amino acids: CAATAQGPNTEAFF. The CDR3 DNA sequence: TGTGCCGCCACCGCCCAGGGCCCGAACACTGAAGCTTTCTTT.

This clone showed up just once. V usage is TRBV27 and J usage is TRBJ2-2; D call uncertain. The CDR3 consists of 13 residues. From germline, CDR1 is MNHEY and CDR2 SMNVEV (reference sequence). Trimming stripped 1 base from V and 7 bases from J, with 7 bases between. The CDR3 sequence: CASSLFYDGELFF. In DNA form, the CDR3 reads TGTGCCAGCAGTTTATTCTATGACGGGGAGCTGTTTTTT.

The chain recombines TRBV21-1 with TRBJ2-2; the DNA was not compared with TRBD1, the D call given in the table. TRBV21-1 is marked as a pseudogene. CDR3 length equals 17 residues. The CDR3 is CASTPGLSRENTGELFF. The CDR3 nucleotides read TGTGCCAGCACCCCTGGTTTGTCCAGGGAGAACACCGGGGAGCTGTTTTTT.

V is TRBV2 and J is TRBJ2-1; D possibly corresponds to TRBD2 (6 bases). CDR1 SNHLY and CDR2 FYNNEI come from the germline V gene. V gave up 5 bases and J gave up 13 bases, with 18 bases separating them. This CDR3 has 13 residues. The CDR3, as DNA: TGTGCCAGCAGTTGGGACTCCCCCGTTGATCAGTTCTTC. This sequence encodes CASSWDSPVDQFF.

This chain connects TRBV19 to TRBJ2-5; 9 positions agree with TRBD1. The CDR3 consists of 14 residues. Germline CDR1 is LNHDA and CDR2 is SQIVND (reference sequence). V lost 6 bases, J lost 5 bases, and 7 bases stayed unmatched. The CDR3: CASRLSGTGETQYF. The CDR3 coding sequence is TGTGCCAGTAGGTTAAGTGGGACAGGGGAGACCCAGTACTTC.

CDR3 sequence: CASSGTEINNSPLHF. CDR3 DNA sequence: TGTGCCAGCAGTGGAACAGAAATAAATAATTCACCCCTCCACTTT. The chain is built from TRBV6-5 and TRBJ1-6, with unresolved D. CDR1 and CDR2 from the germline V gene are MNHEY and SVGAGI. The V end was cut by 5 bases, the J end by 5 bases, with 13 bases between. The CDR3 runs 15 residues.

The rearrangement uses TRBV7-2 and TRBJ1-2; possibly TRBD1 for D (6 bases). The ends were cut back, 1 base at V and 4 bases at J, with 13 bases in the middle. This CDR3 comprises 15 residues. Germline CDR1 SGHTA, CDR2 FQGNSA. CDR3 protein: CASSLEEGGGYGYTF. Written as DNA, the CDR3 is TGTGCCAGCAGCTTAGAAGAAGGGGGGGGCTATGGCTACACCTTC.

This clone was detected only once. The V gene is TRBV11-3, the J gene TRBJ2-5; perhaps TRBD1 as D (6 bases). The CDR3 covers 17 residues. CDR1 SGHNT and CDR2 YENEEA come from the germline V gene. V was cut by 4 bases and J by 9 bases, with 27 bases left in between. CDR3 DNA: TGTGCCAGCAGCTGCAAGGGCCTGGGACACCCACCCGGGGCCCAGTACTTC. Translated: CASSCKGLGHPPGAQYF.

V gene TRBV6-1 combines with J gene TRBJ1-2, with 7 bases that match TRBD1. Trimming removed 7 bases from V and 1 base from J; junction bases left unmatched: 9. CDR3 length equals 15 residues. Germline assignment: CDR1 MNHNS and CDR2 SASEGT. Written as DNA, the CDR3 is TGTGCCAGCACCCCAGGGGGAGGTTATAACTATGGCTACACCTTC. As protein: CASTPGGGYNYGYTF.

V gene TRBV9 combines with J gene TRBJ2-1; 7 positions agree with TRBD1. Germline assignment: CDR1 SGDLS and CDR2 YYNGEE. This CDR3 is 13 amino acids long. The V and J ends lost 2 bases and 6 bases, in that order; junction bases with no gene match: 2. CDR3 sequence reads: CASSVGTVNEQFF. CDR3 bases: TGTGCCAGCAGCGTCGGGACAGTCAATGAGCAGTTCTTC.

This clone was observed a few times. The V call is TRBV14, the J call TRBJ1-1; 7 bases align to TRBD1. J gave up 10 bases and V 1 base, and 6 bases lay outside the gene matches. There are 13 residues in the CDR3. CDR1 and CDR2 (germline): SGHDN, FVKESK. This CDR3 is CASSQATGQGAFF. Written as DNA, the CDR3 is TGTGCCAGCAGCCAAGCGACAGGGCAGGGAGCTTTCTTT.

The chain recombines TRBV27 with TRBJ1-2; the D gene is possibly TRBD1 (6 bases). The CDR3 has 15 residues. Germline CDR1 MNHEY, CDR2 SMNVEV (reference sequence). Trimming left V 0 bases short and J 3 bases short, with 11 bases between. CDR3: CASSLSGGADYGYTF. The CDR3 DNA reads TGTGCCAGCAGTTTATCGGGGGGGGCGGACTATGGCTACACCTTC.

J is TRBJ1-2 and V is TRBV7-5. TRBV7-5 is a recognized pseudogene. The CDR3 totals 16 residues. CDR3 residues: CARSLGGRGWKYGYTF. The CDR3 coding sequence is TGTGCCAGAAGCTTAGGAGGGCGGGGCTGGAAGTATGGCTACACCTTC.